One sample yielded the 31 T cell receptor beta chains listed below, sequenced in a study of blood T cell repertoires in COVID-19. Assay: immunoSEQ multiplex PCR; the TCRdb copy retains only in-frame clones and omits some. This table holds approximately 400,000 clones, roughly 86% found once. Material for sequencing was peripheral blood. Source of these receptors: a human donor with acute or convalescent COVID-19. The donor label of this sample is uncertain.

The chain has TRBV6-6 and TRBJ2-7; a possible D gene is TRBD2 (5 bases). The germline V gene encodes CDR1 MNHNY and CDR2 SVGAGI (reference sequence). V lost 8 bases and J lost 0, with 11 bases in between. The CDR3 runs to 13 residues. CDR3 nucleotides: TGTGCCAGCCGGGTCGGAGGCTCCTACGAGCAGTACTTC. Protein sequence: CASRVGGSYEQYF.

V and J are TRBV5-5 and TRBJ2-2; D is ambiguous. This CDR3 contains 14 residues. V lost 2 bases and J 4 bases, leaving 9 bases between the germline ends. From germline, CDR1 is SGHKS and CDR2 YYEKEE (reference sequence). DNA of the CDR3: TGTGCCAGCAGCTTTAGTACGGGCACCGGGGAGCTGTTTTTT. This codes for CASSFSTGTGELFF. The entire variable domain, with the rest obtained from reference TRBV5-5 and TRBJ2-2, is as follows: DAGVTQSPTHLIKTRGQQVTLRCSPISGHKSVSWYQQVLGQGPQFIFQYYEKEERGRGNFPDRFSARQFPNYSSELNVNALLLGDSALYLCASSFSTGTGELFFGEGSRLTVL.

This clone has more than one count but fewer than ten. The CDR3 nucleotides read TGTGCCAGCAACAGGTGGGGCGAAGCTTTCTTT. This gives the protein CASNRWGEAFF. The chain recombines TRBV7-9 with TRBJ1-1, with TRBD1 as a possible D gene (5 bases). In germline, CDR1 is SEHNR, CDR2 FQNEAQ (reference sequence). This CDR3 region has 11 residues. The germline V and J ends were trimmed by 7 bases and 8 bases, with 11 bases remaining between them.

The chain combines TRBV9 with TRBJ1-2, with a possible D match to TRBD1 (6 bases). This CDR3 is 14 amino acids long. Germline CDR1 and CDR2: SGDLS and YYNGEE. The V end lost 2 bases, the J end lost 3 bases, and 11 bases lay between the germline ends. The CDR3 is CASSVSGADYGYTF. The CDR3, as DNA: TGTGCCAGCAGCGTTTCAGGGGCGGACTATGGCTACACCTTC. Full variable domain (remainder filled in from reference TRBV9 and TRBJ1-2): DSGVTQTPKHLITATGQRVTLRCSPRSGDLSVYWYQQSLDQGLQFLIQYYNGEERAKGNILERFSAQQFPDLHSELNLSSLELGDSALYFCASSVSGADYGYTFGSGTRLTVV.

This clone was picked up one time. The chain joins TRBV5-6 to TRBJ2-7; D is unclear. The V end lost 2 bases, the J end lost 4 bases, and 7 bases lay between the germline ends. Germline assignment: CDR1 SGHDT and CDR2 YYEEEE. This CDR3 contains 12 residues. The CDR3 loop reads CASSFTGYEQYF. CDR3 nucleotide sequence: TGTGCCAGCAGCTTTACGGGTTACGAGCAGTACTTC.

The chain carries TRBV18 and TRBJ1-3; 10 bases are shared with TRBD1. Germline values: CDR1 KGHSH, CDR2 LQKENI. This CDR3 spans 18 amino acids. V lost 4 bases and J lost 0; bases outside the gene matches: 9. CDR3 nucleotide sequence: TGTGCCAGCTCACGATTGTCGGGACAGGGGCTCTCTGGAAACACCATATATTTT. The encoded protein is CASSRLSGQGLSGNTIYF.

This chain links TRBV5-4 with TRBJ2-1; 8 bases agree with TRBD1. With 4 bases clipped from V and 7 bases from J, the junction kept 4 bases outside the gene matches. Germline values: CDR1 SGHNT, CDR2 YYREEE (reference sequence). CDR3 length equals 13 residues. The CDR3 nucleotides read TGTGCCAGCAGCGTCAGGGGGCCTAATGAGCAGTTCTTC. Translation gives CASSVRGPNEQFF.

This chain connects TRBV3-1 (or the pseudogene TRBV3-2) to TRBJ1-5, with TRBD1 matching over 11 bases. Germline lookup yields CDR1 LGHDT and CDR2 YNNKEL (reference sequence). The CDR3 is 16 residues long. J was trimmed by 2 bases and V by 5 bases; bases with no gene match: 5. The CDR3 sequence is CASSGQGARGNQPQHF. CDR3 nucleotide sequence: TGTGCCAGCAGCGGACAGGGGGCGAGGGGCAATCAGCCCCAGCATTTT.

This chain uses TRBV2 with TRBJ1-5; possibly TRBD1 for D (5 bases). The germline V and J ends were trimmed by 0 bases and 8 bases, with 17 bases remaining between them. The CDR3 sequence is 16 residues long. In germline, CDR1 is SNHLY, CDR2 FYNNEI. CDR3 sequence (DNA): TGTGCCAGCAGTGAAGCGAGGTGGCAGGGTGGGGAGCCCCAGCATTTT. Its protein is CASSEARWQGGEPQHF.

This clone was counted only a few times. The chain couples TRBV7-9 to TRBJ2-7, with D possibly matching TRBD1 (6 bases). Germline lookup yields CDR1 SEHNR and CDR2 FQNEAQ (reference sequence). CDR3 length: 13 amino acids. Trimming left V 5 bases short and J 6 bases short, with 14 bases between. The CDR3 sequence is CASSPQGKREQYF. The CDR3 coding sequence is TGTGCCAGCAGCCCTCAGGGGAAGCGCGAGCAGTACTTC.

The V call is TRBV12-5, the J call TRBJ2-1; 10 bases align to TRBD1. The CDR3 totals 17 residues. V dropped 7 bases and J dropped 15; count of bases not matched to a gene: 24. The germline gives CDR1 LGHNT, CDR2 FRNRAP. CDR3: CASDLTLRTGGYFVPFF. CDR3 DNA sequence: TGTGCTAGTGACCTTACCTTGAGGACAGGGGGTTACTTCGTTCCGTTCTTC.

The V and J genes are TRBV18 and TRBJ2-5; a weak D match, TRBD1 (5 bases). This CDR3 contains 13 residues. Germline-derived CDR1 and CDR2 are KGHSH and LQKENI. V was trimmed by 10 bases and J by 2 bases, leaving 14 bases between them. The CDR3, as DNA: TGTGCCACCACGGACACAGTACAAGAGACCCAGTACTTC. Protein: CATTDTVQETQYF.

The rearrangement uses TRBV29-1 and TRBJ2-3; 10 positions agree with TRBD2. Trimming at V came to 7 bases and at J to 1 base, leaving 2 bases not matched to a gene. CDR1 is SQVTM and CDR2 is ANQGSEA in the germline V gene. The CDR3 contains 13 residues. CDR3: CSGTSGGTDTQYF. The DNA for the CDR3 is TGCAGCGGAACTAGCGGGGGCACAGATACGCAGTATTTT.

Note on this clone: Distinct nucleotide sequences in the sample also encode this CDR3. The V call is TRBV5-1, the J call TRBJ1-2; 8 bases map to TRBD1. The germline CDR1 and CDR2 sequences are SGHRS and YFSETQ. V dropped 4 bases and J dropped 5; count of bases not matched to a gene: 7. The CDR3 totals 14 residues. CDR3 DNA sequence: TGCGCCAGCAGCCCCGGGACAGGTCCTTATGGCTACACCTTC. It is translated as CASSPGTGPYGYTF.

The CDR3 DNA sequence: TGTGCCAGCAGCGGACAACCCCTCTATGGCTACACCTTC. It specifies CASSGQPLYGYTF. This chain joins TRBV28 and TRBJ1-2; D might be TRBD1 (5 bases). Looked up from germline, CDR1 is MDHEN and CDR2 is SYDVKM. This CDR3 spans 13 amino acids. Trimming cost V 6 bases and J 4 bases, with 12 bases left between them.

The V gene is TRBV6-5, the J gene TRBJ1-5; 7 positions match TRBD1. The CDR3 sequence is 14 residues long. The germline V gene encodes CDR1 MNHEY and CDR2 SVGAGI. J lost 4 bases, V lost 6 bases, and 6 bases had no gene match. CDR3 region: CASRPTGRNQPQHF. The CDR3 coding sequence is TGTGCCAGCAGGCCGACAGGGAGGAATCAGCCCCAGCATTTT.

This chain joins TRBV3-1 (or the pseudogene TRBV3-2) and TRBJ2-1, with unresolved D. V shed 4 bases and J shed 6 bases, with 7 bases lying between them. CDR1 is LGHDT and CDR2 is YNNKEL in the germline V gene (reference sequence). This CDR3 has 12 amino acids. This CDR3 is CASSRLLNEQFF. CDR3 nucleotide sequence: TGTGCCAGCAGCCGACTTCTCAATGAGCAGTTCTTC.

The genes are TRBV7-8 and TRBJ1-4, with TRBD1 identical over 7 bases. Germline-derived CDR1 and CDR2 are SGHVS and FQNEAQ. The CDR3 consists of 16 residues. Trimming took 5 bases from V and 5 from J; bases not matched to a gene: 11. Written as DNA, the CDR3 is TGTGCCAGCAGCCTGGGACAGCACGCTGTAAATGAAAAACTGTTTTTT. This encodes CASSLGQHAVNEKLFF.

A note on this clone: Other DNA sequences of this sample code for an identical CDR3. The rearrangement links TRBV18 to TRBJ1-1, with TRBD1 matching over 7 bases. Germline CDR1 and CDR2: KGHSH and LQKENI. The J segment lost 2 bases and the V segment lost 3 bases, leaving 3 bases of the junction unmatched. The CDR3 contains 14 residues. CDR3 region: CASSPRQGNTEAFF. The CDR3 DNA reads as TGTGCCAGCTCACCCCGACAGGGTAACACTGAAGCTTTCTTT.

V is TRBV27 and J is TRBJ2-5; D unclear. From germline, CDR1 is MNHEY and CDR2 SMNVEV (reference sequence). Deletions cut 2 bases from V and 5 bases from J, with 9 bases between. The CDR3 spans 13 residues. The CDR3 sequence: CASSLGSHETQYF. CDR3 nucleotides: TGTGCCAGCAGTTTAGGTTCACACGAGACCCAGTACTTC.

Only a few counts were recorded for this clone. This sequence joins TRBV11-2 and TRBJ2-1, with TRBD2 matching 10 bases. Germline V gene lookup returns CDR1 SGHAT and CDR2 FQNNGV. The CDR3 is made up of 16 amino acids. Germline trimming cut 3 bases from V and 0 bases from J; bases unmatched to any gene: 2. This chain's CDR3 is CASSLERGGSYNEQFF. Written as DNA, the CDR3 is TGTGCCAGCAGCTTGGAGCGGGGGGGCTCCTACAATGAGCAGTTCTTC.

The CDR3: CASSGRGLDYGYTF. CDR3 DNA: TGTGCCAGCAGTGGCAGGGGGCTTGACTATGGCTACACCTTC. V usage is TRBV28 and J usage is TRBJ1-2; 8 bases fit TRBD1. The V gene end was trimmed by 5 bases and the J gene end by 3 bases; junction bases not matched to a gene: 5. In germline, CDR1 is MDHEN, CDR2 SYDVKM. CDR3 size: 14 residues.

The V and J genes are TRBV19 and TRBJ1-1, with 7 bases identical to TRBD1. The V gene end was trimmed by 6 bases and the J gene end by 6 bases; junction bases not matched to a gene: 10. The CDR3 is 14 amino acids. The germline V gene has CDR1 LNHDA and CDR2 SQIVND (reference sequence). The CDR3 reads CASRKDRISAEAFF. The CDR3 nucleotides read TGTGCCAGTAGGAAGGACAGGATTAGCGCTGAAGCTTTCTTT.

V usage is TRBV7-9 and J usage is TRBJ2-2, with unresolved D. The germline V and J ends were trimmed by 1 base and 1 base, with 7 bases remaining between them. The CDR3 is 15 amino acids. CDR1 is SEHNR and CDR2 is FQNEAQ in the germline V gene (reference sequence). CDR3 sequence reads: CASSLEQKNTGELFF. CDR3 bases: TGTGCCAGCAGCTTAGAACAGAAGAACACCGGGGAGCTGTTTTTT.

In nucleotides, the CDR3 is TGTGCCAGCAGTTCAACAGGAACCTTAATCTATGGCTACACCTTC. It yields the protein CASSSTGTLIYGYTF. V is TRBV27 and J is TRBJ1-2; TRBD1 is a possible D gene (5 bases). Per germline, CDR1 MNHEY and CDR2 SMNVEV (reference sequence). The CDR3 sequence is 15 residues long. The V gene lost 4 bases and the J gene lost 4 bases, with 16 bases spanning the gap.

The rearrangement links TRBV19 to TRBJ2-1; 14 positions agree with TRBD2. Per the germline V gene, CDR1 is LNHDA and CDR2 is SQIVND (reference sequence). The CDR3 consists of 16 residues. J lost 9 bases, V lost 3 bases, and 7 bases had no gene match. CDR3 sequence (DNA): TGTGCCAGTAGTATCGGGGGACTAGCGGGAGTGGGTGAGCAGTTCTTC. Translated: CASSIGGLAGVGEQFF.

V usage is TRBV19 and J usage is TRBJ2-3; 7 bases fit TRBD2. The CDR3 spans 16 residues. Germline V gene lookup returns CDR1 LNHDA and CDR2 SQIVND (reference sequence). J lost 3 bases, V lost 5 bases, and 11 bases had no gene match. CDR3 region: CASSDAPGTTTDTQYF. DNA of the CDR3: TGTGCCAGTAGTGACGCGCCCGGGACTACGACAGATACGCAGTATTTT.

The chain carries TRBV28 and TRBJ2-7; 7 nucleotides align to TRBD2. Germline lookup yields CDR1 MDHEN and CDR2 SYDVKM. V lost 6 bases, J lost 2 bases, and 7 bases stayed unmatched. The CDR3 runs 14 residues. This CDR3 reads CASSSLGTTYEQYF. The CDR3 nucleotides read TGTGCCAGCAGCAGTTTGGGGACTACCTACGAGCAGTACTTC. The full variable domain, completed using reference TRBV28 and TRBJ2-7, is DVKVTQSSRYLVKRTGEKVFLECVQDMDHENMFWYRQDPGLGLRLIYFSYDVKMKEKGDIPEGYSVSREKKERFSLILESASTNQTSMYLCASSSLGTTYEQYFGPGTRLTVT.

The rearrangement links TRBV4-1 to TRBJ1-1; TRBD1 matches at 10 bases. Germline loops: CDR1 MGHRA, CDR2 YSYEKL. Losses at the gene ends were 3 bases for V and 7 bases for J; bases not matched to a gene: 5. This CDR3 region has 14 residues. The CDR3 bases are TGCGCCAGCAGCCACGACAGGGGGCCTGGTGAAGCTTTCTTT. Its protein product is CASSHDRGPGEAFF.

This rearrangement joins TRBV5-1 to TRBJ2-3; 9 bases match TRBD1. The V segment lost 2 bases and the J segment 4 bases; nucleotides outside the gene matches: 8. This CDR3 region has 16 residues. CDR1 is SGHRS, CDR2 YFSETQ, per germline. The DNA for the CDR3 is TGCGCCAGCAGCTTCTTCCCGGGACAGGGCTCAGATACGCAGTATTTT. Encoded protein: CASSFFPGQGSDTQYF.

The genes are TRBV23-1 and TRBJ2-7; 13 positions agree with TRBD2. TRBV23-1 is labeled an ORF, and its function is uncertain. V lost 4 bases, J lost 5 bases, and 17 bases stayed unmatched. The CDR3 totals 19 residues. In nucleotides, the CDR3 is TGCGCCAGCAGTCCACACCGTCCGGGGGGACTAGCGGGATACCACGAGCAGTACTTC. Amino acid sequence: CASSPHRPGGLAGYHEQYF.